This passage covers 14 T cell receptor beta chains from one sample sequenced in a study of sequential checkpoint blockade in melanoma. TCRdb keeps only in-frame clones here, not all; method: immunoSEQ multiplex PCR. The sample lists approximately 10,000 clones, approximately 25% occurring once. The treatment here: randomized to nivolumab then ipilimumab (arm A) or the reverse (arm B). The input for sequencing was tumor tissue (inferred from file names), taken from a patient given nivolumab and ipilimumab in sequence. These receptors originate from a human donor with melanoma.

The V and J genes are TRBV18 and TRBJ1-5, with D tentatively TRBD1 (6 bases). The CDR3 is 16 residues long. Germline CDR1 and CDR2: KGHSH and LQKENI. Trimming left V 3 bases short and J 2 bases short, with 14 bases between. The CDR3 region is CASSPGGRGGNQPQHF. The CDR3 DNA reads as TGTGCCAGCTCACCGGGAGGCAGGGGCGGCAATCAGCCCCAGCATTTT.

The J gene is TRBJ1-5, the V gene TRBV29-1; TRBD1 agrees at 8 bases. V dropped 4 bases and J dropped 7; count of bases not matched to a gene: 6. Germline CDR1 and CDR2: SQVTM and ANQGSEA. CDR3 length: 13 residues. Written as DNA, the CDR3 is TGCAGCGTTGGACAGGGGCGGGAACAGCCCCAGCATTTT. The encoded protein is CSVGQGREQPQHF. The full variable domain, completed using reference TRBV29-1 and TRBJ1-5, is SAVISQKPSRDICQRGTSLTIQCQVDSQVTMMFWYRQQPGQSLTLIATANQGSEATYESGFVIDKFPISRPNLTFSTLTVSNMSPEDSSIYLCSVGQGREQPQHFGDGTRLSIL.

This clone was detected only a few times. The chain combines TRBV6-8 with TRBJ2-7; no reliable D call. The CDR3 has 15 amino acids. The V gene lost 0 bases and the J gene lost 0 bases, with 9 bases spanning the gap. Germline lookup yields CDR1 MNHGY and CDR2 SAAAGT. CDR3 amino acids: CASSYSAGDSYEQYF. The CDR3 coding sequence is TGTGCCAGCAGTTACTCGGCAGGAGACTCCTACGAGCAGTACTTC.

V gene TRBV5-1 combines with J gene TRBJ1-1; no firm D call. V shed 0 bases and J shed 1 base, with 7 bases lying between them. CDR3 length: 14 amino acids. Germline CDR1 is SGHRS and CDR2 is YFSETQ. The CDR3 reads CASSLGQRNTEAFF. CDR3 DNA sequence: TGCGCCAGCAGCTTGGGACAAAGGAACACTGAAGCTTTCTTT.

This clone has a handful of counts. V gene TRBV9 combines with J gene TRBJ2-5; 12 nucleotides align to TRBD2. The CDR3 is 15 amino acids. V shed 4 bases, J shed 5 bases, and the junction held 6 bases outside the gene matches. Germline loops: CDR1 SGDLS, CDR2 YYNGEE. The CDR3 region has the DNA TGTGCCAGCAGCACCGGACTAGCGGGGAGGGAGACCCAGTACTTC. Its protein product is CASSTGLAGRETQYF.

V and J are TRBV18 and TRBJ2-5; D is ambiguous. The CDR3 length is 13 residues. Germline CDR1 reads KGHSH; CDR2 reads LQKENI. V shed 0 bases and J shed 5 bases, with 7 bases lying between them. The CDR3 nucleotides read TGTGCCAGCTCACCACCAAGCCGGGAGACCCAGTACTTC. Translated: CASSPPSRETQYF. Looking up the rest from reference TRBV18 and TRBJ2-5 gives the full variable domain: NAGVMQNPRHLVRRRGQEARLRCSPMKGHSHVYWYRQLPEEGLKFMVYLQKENIIDESGMPKERFSAEFPKEGPSILRIQQVVRGDSAAYFCASSPPSRETQYFGPGTRLLVL.

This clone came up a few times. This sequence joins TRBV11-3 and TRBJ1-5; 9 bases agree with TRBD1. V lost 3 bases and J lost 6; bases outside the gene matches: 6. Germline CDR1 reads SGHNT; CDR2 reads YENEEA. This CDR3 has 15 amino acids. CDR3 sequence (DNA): TGTGCCAGCAGCTTCGGGGGACAGGGAGGTCAGCCCCAGCATTTT. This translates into CASSFGGQGGQPQHF.

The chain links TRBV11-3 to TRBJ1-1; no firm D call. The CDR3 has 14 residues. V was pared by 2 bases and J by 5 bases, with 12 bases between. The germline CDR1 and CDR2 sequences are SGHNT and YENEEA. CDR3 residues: CASSLYSRRTEAFF. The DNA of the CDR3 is TGTGCCAGCAGCTTATACTCTCGGAGGACTGAAGCTTTCTTT.

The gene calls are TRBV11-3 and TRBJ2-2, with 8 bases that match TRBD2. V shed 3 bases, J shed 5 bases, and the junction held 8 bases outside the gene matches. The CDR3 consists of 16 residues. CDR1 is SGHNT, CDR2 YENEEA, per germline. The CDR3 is CASSFWRGAATGELFF. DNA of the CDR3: TGTGCCAGCAGCTTTTGGCGGGGGGCGGCGACCGGGGAGCTGTTTTTT.

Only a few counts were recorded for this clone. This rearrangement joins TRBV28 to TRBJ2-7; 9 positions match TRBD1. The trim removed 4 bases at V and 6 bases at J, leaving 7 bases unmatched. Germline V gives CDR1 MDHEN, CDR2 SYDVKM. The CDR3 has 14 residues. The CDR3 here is CASSSPGTGTEQYV. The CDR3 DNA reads TGTGCCAGCAGTTCCCCCGGGACAGGGACCGAGCAGTACGTC.

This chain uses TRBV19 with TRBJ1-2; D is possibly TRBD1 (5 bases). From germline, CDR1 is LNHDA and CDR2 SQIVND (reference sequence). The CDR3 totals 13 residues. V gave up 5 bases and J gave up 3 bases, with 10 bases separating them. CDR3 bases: TGTGCCAGTAGTGAGGGACCTTACTATGGCTACACCTTC. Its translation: CASSEGPYYGYTF.

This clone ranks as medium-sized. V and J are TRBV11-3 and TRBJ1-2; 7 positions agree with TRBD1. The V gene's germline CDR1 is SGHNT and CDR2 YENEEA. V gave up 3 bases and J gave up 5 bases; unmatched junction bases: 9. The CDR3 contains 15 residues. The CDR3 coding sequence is TGTGCCAGCAGCTTCGGAGGGGGCTCGGTATATGGCTACACCTTC. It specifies CASSFGGGSVYGYTF.

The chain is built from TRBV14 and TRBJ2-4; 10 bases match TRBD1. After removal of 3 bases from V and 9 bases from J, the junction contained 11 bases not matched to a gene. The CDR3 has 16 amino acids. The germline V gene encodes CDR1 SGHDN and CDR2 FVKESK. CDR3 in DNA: TGTGCCAGCAGCCACTGGACAGGGGGGGACGGGAGCATTCAGTACTTC. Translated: CASSHWTGGDGSIQYF. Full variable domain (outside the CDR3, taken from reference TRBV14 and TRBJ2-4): EAGVTQFPSHSVIEKGQTVTLRCDPISGHDNLYWYRRVMGKEIKFLLHFVKESKQDESGMPNNRFLAERTGGTYSTLKVQPAELEDSGVYFCASSHWTGGDGSIQYFGAGTRLSVL.

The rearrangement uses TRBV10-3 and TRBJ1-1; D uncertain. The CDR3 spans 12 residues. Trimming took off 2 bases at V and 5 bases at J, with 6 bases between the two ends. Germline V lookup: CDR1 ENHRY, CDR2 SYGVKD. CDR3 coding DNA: TGTGCCATCAGTGAGAGGACTACTGAAGCTTTCTTT. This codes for CAISERTTEAFF.